Below, 11 T cell receptor beta chains from the same sample are listed, as sequenced in a study of preoperative IRX-2 immunotherapy in early breast cancer. Using immunoSEQ multiplex PCR, the repertoire was profiled, and TCRdb retains in-frame clones only, with some absent. The sample yields almost 35,000 clones, roughly 95% seen once. Regarding treatment: preoperative locoregional IRX-2 cytokine immunotherapy. Sampling was conducted from a patient treated with IRX-2 immunotherapy. The receptors come from a human donor with breast cancer.

This chain links TRBV11-2 with TRBJ1-2; the D gene is possibly TRBD1 (6 bases). V gave up 5 bases and J gave up 4 bases, with 14 bases separating them. The CDR3 has 14 residues. CDR1 is SGHAT, CDR2 FQNNGV, per germline. The DNA for the CDR3 is TGTGCCAGCAGCAACCGACAGGTCCTCTATGGCTACACCTTC. It translates to CASSNRQVLYGYTF.

V and J are TRBV28 and TRBJ2-7; 13 bases line up with TRBD2. V lost 5 bases and J lost 3; bases outside the gene matches: 4. This CDR3 region has 15 residues. From germline, CDR1 is MDHEN and CDR2 SYDVKM. CDR3 bases: TGTGCCAGCAGTCGGACTAGCGGGAGCATCTACGAGCAGTACTTC. Protein sequence: CASSRTSGSIYEQYF. Full variable domain (outside the CDR3, taken from reference TRBV28 and TRBJ2-7): DVKVTQSSRYLVKRTGEKVFLECVQDMDHENMFWYRQDPGLGLRLIYFSYDVKMKEKGDIPEGYSVSREKKERFSLILESASTNQTSMYLCASSRTSGSIYEQYFGPGTRLTVT.

This clone occurred once. A junction end diverges from the germline sequence, so it may reflect a read error. The rearrangement links TRBV5-1 to TRBJ1-1; D is possibly TRBD1 (5 bases). The CDR3 sequence is 13 residues long. Germline V gene lookup returns CDR1 SGHRS and CDR2 YFSETQ. The CDR3 nucleotides are TGCGCCAGCAGATTGGACAAGCACACTGAAGCTTTCTTT. It specifies CASRLDKHTEAFF.

V is TRBV15 and J is TRBJ2-1; TRBD2 matches 9 bases. The CDR3 is made up of 18 amino acids. Germline V gene sequence: CDR1 LNHNV, CDR2 YYDKDF (reference sequence). V dropped 0 bases and J dropped 3; count of bases not matched to a gene: 9. In DNA form, the CDR3 reads TGTGCCACCAGCAGAGATCCTTTTGCGGGGGGGGACTACAATGAGCAGTTCTTC. It is translated as CATSRDPFAGGDYNEQFF. Together with reference TRBV15 and TRBJ2-1, the CDR3 gives the full variable domain: DAMVIQNPRYQVTQFGKPVTLSCSQTLNHNVMYWYQQKSSQAPKLLFHYYDKDFNNEADTPDNFQSRRPNTSFCFLDIRSPGLGDTAMYLCATSRDPFAGGDYNEQFFGPGTRLTVL.

The CDR3 protein is CASSQGSPSGANVLTF. CDR3 DNA sequence: TGTGCCAGCTCACAGGGGTCCCCCTCTGGGGCCAACGTCCTGACTTTC. The rearrangement joins TRBV18 to TRBJ2-6, with D possibly TRBD1 on 5 matching bases. CDR3 length: 16 amino acids. Trimming removed 4 bases from V and 0 bases from J, with 10 bases in between. Germline assignment: CDR1 KGHSH and CDR2 LQKENI.

The chain employs TRBV7-3 and TRBJ1-3; possible D gene TRBD1, 6 bases. With 4 bases removed from V and 2 bases from J, the gap between germline ends came to 9 bases. There are 14 residues in the CDR3. CDR1 SGHTA and CDR2 FQGTGA come from the germline V gene. CDR3 nucleotide sequence: TGTGCCAGCAGCTCCGGACAGCCTGGAAACACCATATATTTT. It yields the protein CASSSGQPGNTIYF.

The V gene is TRBV13, the J gene TRBJ2-1; D is possibly TRBD1 or TRBD2 (6 bases each). V was shortened by 7 bases and J by 2 bases, with 15 bases between the two germline ends. The CDR3 sequence is 15 residues long. Germline V gene lookup returns CDR1 PRHDT and CDR2 FYEKMQ (reference sequence). CDR3 nucleotide sequence: TGTGCCAGCACCCCCGGCCGGGGGCCCTACAATGAGCAGTTCTTC. Translated: CASTPGRGPYNEQFF.

The chain is built from TRBV5-1 and TRBJ2-2; D not certain. Germline V lookup: CDR1 SGHRS, CDR2 YFSETQ. Trimming took 0 bases from V and 4 from J, leaving 4 bases between them. This CDR3 region has 13 residues. The CDR3 protein is CASSLEATGELFF. The CDR3 nucleotides read TGCGCCAGCAGCTTGGAGGCCACCGGGGAGCTGTTTTTT.

The rearrangement links TRBV28 to TRBJ1-5, with D possibly matching TRBD1 (5 bases). The V end lost 7 bases, the J end lost 0 bases, and 25 bases lay between the germline ends. Per the germline V gene, CDR1 is MDHEN and CDR2 is SYDVKM. This CDR3 spans 19 amino acids. Here the CDR3 DNA reads TGTGCCAGCATTAGAAACCCGGGACGGCGTGGAGATAGCAATCAGCCCCAGCATTTT. It codes for CASIRNPGRRGDSNQPQHF.

This clone was counted once. The chain is built from TRBV2 and TRBJ2-1; TRBD2 matches 10 bases. The V segment lost 8 bases and the J segment 3 bases; nucleotides outside the gene matches: 10. Germline loops: CDR1 SNHLY, CDR2 FYNNEI. This CDR3 is built from 16 residues. CDR3 bases: TGTGCCAGCTCGGGCAGGCTAGCGGGGGTCTACAATGAGCAGTTCTTC. It codes for CASSGRLAGVYNEQFF.

The chain uses TRBV27 and TRBJ2-1; possibly TRBD2 for D (5 bases). The CDR3 is 18 residues long. Per the germline V gene, CDR1 is MNHEY and CDR2 is SMNVEV (reference sequence). Trimming left V 0 bases short and J 3 bases short, with 18 bases between. The CDR3 bases are TGTGCCAGCAGTTTATCGTCTTGGACCCGCCGGGACTACAATGAGCAGTTCTTC. It translates to CASSLSSWTRRDYNEQFF.